These 2 T cell receptor beta chains were all obtained from the same sample, sequenced in a study of early T cells in non-severe SARS-CoV-2 infection. Via MiXCR, TCRdb re-called the 5' RACE reads, giving one row per CDR3 protein. This sample carries about 80,000 distinct CDR3 sequences, about 12% of them seen once, and the ten largest clones take over 2%. Sequences were obtained from whole blood. The receptors come from an adult who was a healthcare worker with PCR-confirmed SARS-CoV-2 infection or an uninfected control (not recorded which).

This clonotype was observed at least ten times. CDR3 bases: TGTGCCAGCAGCTTAACGGGGGGCAATCAGCCCCAGCATTTT. The encoded protein is CASSLTGGNQPQHF. This chain links TRBV7-3 with TRBJ1-5, with D possibly TRBD1 on 5 matching bases. This CDR3 has 14 amino acids. The ends were cut back, 0 bases at V and 2 bases at J, with 5 bases in the middle. Germline CDR1 and CDR2: SGHTA and FQGTGA.

This clonotype was seen more than once but under ten times. The genes are TRBV7-3 and TRBJ2-1, with D hard to call. CDR1 is SGHTA, CDR2 FQGTGA, per germline. The CDR3 has 15 amino acids. The ends were cut back, 0 bases at V and 8 bases at J, with 14 bases in the middle. The CDR3 region has the DNA TGTGCCAGCAGCTTAACAACGGTATCGGTTCATGAGCAGTTCTTC. This translates into CASSLTTVSVHEQFF.